The rows below give T cell receptor beta chains drawn from one sample of a study of T cell repertoires in cytomegalovirus infection. TCRdb reanalysed the reads using MiXCR and keeps one entry per CDR3 protein. The sample lists under 450,000 distinct CDR3 sequences, 34% occurring once. Their cognate antigens are unknown. The material sequenced was cultured PBMCs, taken from culture after CMV antigen stimulation. All receptors come from a human donor in good health (CMV status not recorded). Some clones in this sample may be carry-over from other donors' samples. Each CDR3 is given with its conserved first and last residue. D genes are given only for firm matches. Rows may omit the clone size; those that give it use once, few, many or a size class.

length	V	size	J	D	CDR3	DNA
15	TRBV24-1	few	TRBJ1-2	TRBD1	CATSAGRGFNYGYTF	TGTGCCACCAGCGCGGGCAGGGGGTTCAACTATGGCTACACCTTC
15	TRBV19	.	TRBJ2-1	.	CASSKGTPPGDEQFF	TGTGCCAGTAGTAAGGGGACTCCCCCAGGGGATGAGCAGTTCTTC
13	TRBV24-1	few	TRBJ2-1	.	CATSPRRLGEQFF	TGTGCCACCAGTCCCCGTCGACTGGGTGAGCAGTTCTTC
13	TRBV7-9	few	TRBJ2-1	.	CASKSSVYNEQFF	TGTGCCAGCAAGTCTAGCGTGTACAATGAGCAGTTCTTC
13	TRBV12-3/TRBV12-4	.	TRBJ2-3	TRBD2	CASSPPTSGTPYF	TGTGCCAGCAGTCCGCCGACTAGCGGGACCCCGTATTTT
13	TRBV7-2	many	TRBJ2-3	.	CASSLGPPDTQYF	TGTGCCAGCAGCTTAGGCCCCCCAGATACGCAGTATTTT
20	TRBV7-2	.	TRBJ2-3	.	CASSRFGSKIPFASTDTQYF	TGTGCCAGCAGCCGCTTTGGGAGTAAGATTCCATTTGCTAGCACAGATACGCAGTATTTT
14	TRBV2	few	TRBJ2-5	TRBD2	CASSAASGRETQYF	TGTGCCAGCAGTGCGGCTAGCGGGAGGGAGACCCAGTACTTC
14	TRBV12-3/TRBV12-4	.	TRBJ2-1	TRBD2	CASSSAGRIGEQFF	TGTGCCAGCAGTTCAGCGGGACGCATTGGAGAGCAGTTCTTC
19	TRBV18	.	TRBJ1-2	TRBD1	CASSPFGLTDRRHNYGYTF	TGTGCCAGCTCACCATTCGGCCTGACGGACAGGCGACATAACTATGGCTACACCTTC
15	TRBV5-4	.	TRBJ2-1	.	CASSLRAAAYNEQFF	TGTGCCAGCAGCTTGCGGGCCGCGGCCTACAATGAGCAGTTCTTC
16	TRBV5-1	.	TRBJ2-1	.	CASSLGRAGVGNEQFF	TGCGCCAGCAGCTTGGGACGGGCAGGGGTCGGGAATGAGCAGTTCTTC
13	TRBV19	.	TRBJ2-1	.	CATNPPPVNEQFF	TGTGCCACCAACCCGCCTCCGGTCAATGAGCAGTTCTTC